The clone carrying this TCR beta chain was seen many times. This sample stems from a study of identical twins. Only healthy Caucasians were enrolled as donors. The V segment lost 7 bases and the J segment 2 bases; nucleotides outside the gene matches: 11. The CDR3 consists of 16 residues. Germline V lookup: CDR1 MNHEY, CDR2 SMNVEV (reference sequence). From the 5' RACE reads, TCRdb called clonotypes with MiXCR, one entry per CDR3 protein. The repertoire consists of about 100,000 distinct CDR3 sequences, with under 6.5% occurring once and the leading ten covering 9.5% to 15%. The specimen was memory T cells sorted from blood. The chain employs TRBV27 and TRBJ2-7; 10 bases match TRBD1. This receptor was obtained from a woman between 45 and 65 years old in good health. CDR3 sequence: CASTRDRGNYPYEQYF. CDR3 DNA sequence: TGTGCCAGCACCCGGGACAGGGGAAACTACCCCTACGAGCAGTACTTC.